Here is one T cell receptor (beta chain) with its context. Its specificity is unknown. The same CDR3 arises from other DNA sequences in this sample as well. Free of recent acute infections or vaccinations, the donors were healthy HIV-negative adults. The data originate from a study of shared clonotypes between healthy human individuals. The study's findings and limits: Even with large depth, rarefaction showed that sorted-subset sequencing was incomplete.

The V gene's germline CDR1 is KGHSH and CDR2 LQKENI. V lost 3 bases, J lost 2 bases, and 11 bases lay in between. The CDR3 extends over 14 amino acids. TCRdb keeps only in-frame clones here, not all; method: immunoSEQ multiplex PCR. This repertoire shows around 2.1 million clones, approximately 96% found once; its top ten account for less than 0.15%. The sample was naive CD4+ T cells sorted from blood. The subset is: CD45RA+ positively selected. This sequence was found in a man between 18 and 29 years old in good health. The chain is built from TRBV18 and TRBJ2-7; D gene ambiguous. CDR3 in DNA: TGTGCCAGCTCACCGGCGGACGGCCCCTACGAGCAGTACTTC. Translation gives CASSPADGPYEQYF.